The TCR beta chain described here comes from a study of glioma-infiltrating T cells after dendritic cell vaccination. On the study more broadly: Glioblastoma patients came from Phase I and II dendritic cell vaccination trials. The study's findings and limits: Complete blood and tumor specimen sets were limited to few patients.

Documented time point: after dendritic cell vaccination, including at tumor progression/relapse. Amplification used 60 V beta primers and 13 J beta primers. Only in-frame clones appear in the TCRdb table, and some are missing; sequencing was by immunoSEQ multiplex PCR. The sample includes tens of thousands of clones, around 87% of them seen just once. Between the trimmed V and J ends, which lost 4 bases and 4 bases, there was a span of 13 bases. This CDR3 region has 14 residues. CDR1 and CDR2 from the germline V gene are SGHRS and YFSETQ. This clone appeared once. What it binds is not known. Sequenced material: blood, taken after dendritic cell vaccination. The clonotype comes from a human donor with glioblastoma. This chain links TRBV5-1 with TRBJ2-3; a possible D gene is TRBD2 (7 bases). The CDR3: CASSRGGAPDTQYF. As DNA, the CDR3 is TGCGCCAGCAGCCGAGGGGGGGCCCCAGATACGCAGTATTTT.